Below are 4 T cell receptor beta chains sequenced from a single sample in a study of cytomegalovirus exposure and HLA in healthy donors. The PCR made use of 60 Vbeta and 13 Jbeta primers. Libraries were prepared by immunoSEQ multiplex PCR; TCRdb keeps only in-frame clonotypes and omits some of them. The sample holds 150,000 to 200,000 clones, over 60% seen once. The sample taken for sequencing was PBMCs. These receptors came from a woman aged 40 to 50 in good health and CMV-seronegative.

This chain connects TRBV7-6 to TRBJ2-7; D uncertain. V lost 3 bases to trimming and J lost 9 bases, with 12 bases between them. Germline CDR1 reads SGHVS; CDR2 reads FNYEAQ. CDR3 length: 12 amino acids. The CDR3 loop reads CASSLRRRSQYF. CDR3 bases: TGTGCCAGCAGCTTGCGGCGCCGATCGCAGTACTTC.

The CDR3, as DNA: TGTGCCAGTAGTAGACGGGACAGCTCCTACGAGCAGTACTTC. It specifies CASSRRDSSYEQYF. This chain joins TRBV19 and TRBJ2-5, with 7 nucleotides matching TRBD1. The closer fit of TRBJ2-7 to the DNA end suggests the J call may be wrong. This CDR3 has 14 amino acids. CDR1 LNHDA and CDR2 SQIVND come from the germline V gene (reference sequence).

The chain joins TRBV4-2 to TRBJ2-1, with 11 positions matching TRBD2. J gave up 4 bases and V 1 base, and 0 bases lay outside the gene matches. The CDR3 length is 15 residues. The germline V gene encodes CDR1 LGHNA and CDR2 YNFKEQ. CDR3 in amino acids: CASSQASGGYNEQFF. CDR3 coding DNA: TGTGCCAGCAGCCAAGCTAGCGGGGGGTACAATGAGCAGTTCTTC.

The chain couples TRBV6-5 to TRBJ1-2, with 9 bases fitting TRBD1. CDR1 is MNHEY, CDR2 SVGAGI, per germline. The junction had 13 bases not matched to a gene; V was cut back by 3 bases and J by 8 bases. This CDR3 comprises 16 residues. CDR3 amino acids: CASSYGLQGAFGGYTF. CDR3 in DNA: TGTGCCAGCAGTTATGGATTACAGGGGGCTTTCGGAGGCTACACCTTC.